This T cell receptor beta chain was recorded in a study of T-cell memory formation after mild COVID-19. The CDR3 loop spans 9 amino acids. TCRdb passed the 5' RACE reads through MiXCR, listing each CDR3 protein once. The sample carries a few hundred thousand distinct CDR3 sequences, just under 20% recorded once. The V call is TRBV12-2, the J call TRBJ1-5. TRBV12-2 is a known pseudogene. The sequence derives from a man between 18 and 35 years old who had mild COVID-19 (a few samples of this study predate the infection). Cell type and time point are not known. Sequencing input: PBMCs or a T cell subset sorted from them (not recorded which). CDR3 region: CASRHNQHF. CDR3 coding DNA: TGTGCAAGTAGACACAACCAGCATTTT.